This TCR beta chain was identified in a study of early T cells in non-severe SARS-CoV-2 infection. Unique molecular identifiers were attached to individual cDNA molecules. Using its own MiXCR run on the 5' RACE reads, TCRdb lists one record per CDR3 protein. The table shows some 91,000 distinct CDR3 sequences, with approximately 9.9% occurring only once. The CDR3 extends over 14 amino acids. Germline-derived CDR1 and CDR2 are SGHTA and FQGTGA. The V end was cut by 4 bases, the J end by 0 bases, with 10 bases between. Notes on this clonotype: What it binds is unknown.

Study-wide results and caveats: Database matching using VDJdb favored anti-spike CD8 responses, with private and CD4 specificities left missing.

The sample in question was whole blood, obtained at baseline. This rearrangement joins TRBV7-3 to TRBJ2-7, with unresolved D. This clonotype was obtained from an adult who was a healthcare worker with PCR-confirmed SARS-CoV-2 infection or an uninfected control (not recorded which). The CDR3 sequence: CASSSQPSSYEQYF. CDR3 sequence (DNA): TGTGCCAGCAGCTCTCAGCCTAGCTCCTACGAGCAGTACTTC.